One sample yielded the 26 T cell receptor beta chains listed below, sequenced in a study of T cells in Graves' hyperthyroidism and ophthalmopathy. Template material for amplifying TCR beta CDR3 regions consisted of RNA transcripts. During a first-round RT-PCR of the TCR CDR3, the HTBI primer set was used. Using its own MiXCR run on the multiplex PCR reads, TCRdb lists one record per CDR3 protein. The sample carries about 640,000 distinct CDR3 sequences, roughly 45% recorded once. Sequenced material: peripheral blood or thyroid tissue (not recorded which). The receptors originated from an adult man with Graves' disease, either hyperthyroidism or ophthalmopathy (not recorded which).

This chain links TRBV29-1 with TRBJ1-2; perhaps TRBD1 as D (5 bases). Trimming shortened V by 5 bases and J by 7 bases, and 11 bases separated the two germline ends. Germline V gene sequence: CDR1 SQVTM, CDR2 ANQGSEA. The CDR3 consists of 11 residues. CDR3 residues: CSVTGLGGYTF. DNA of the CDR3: TGCAGCGTTACGGGGCTCGGTGGCTACACCTTC.

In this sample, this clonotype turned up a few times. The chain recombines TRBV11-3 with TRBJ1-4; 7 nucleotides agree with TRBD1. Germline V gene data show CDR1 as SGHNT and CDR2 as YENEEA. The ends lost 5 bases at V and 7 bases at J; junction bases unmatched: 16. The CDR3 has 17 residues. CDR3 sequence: CASSTGQVGRPSEKLFF. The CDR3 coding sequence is TGTGCCAGCAGCACTGGACAGGTTGGGCGTCCGAGTGAAAAACTGTTTTTT. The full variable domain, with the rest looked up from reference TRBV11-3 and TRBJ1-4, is EAGVVQSPRYKIIEKKQPVAFWCNPISGHNTLYWYLQNLGQGPELLIRYENEEAVDDSQLPKDRFSAERLKGVDSTLKIQPAELGDSAVYLCASSTGQVGRPSEKLFFGSGTQLSVL.

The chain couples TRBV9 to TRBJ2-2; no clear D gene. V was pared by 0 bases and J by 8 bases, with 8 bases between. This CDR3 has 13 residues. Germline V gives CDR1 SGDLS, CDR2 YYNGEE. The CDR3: CASSVGQLGELFF. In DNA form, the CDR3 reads TGTGCCAGCAGCGTAGGGCAATTGGGGGAGCTGTTTTTT.

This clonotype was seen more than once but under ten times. CDR3 sequence (DNA): TGTGCCAGCAGCCCACGACAGGGTTGGAGCACTGAAGCTTTCTTT. Encoded protein: CASSPRQGWSTEAFF. The chain uses TRBV7-9 and TRBJ1-1, with TRBD1 matching 7 bases. CDR3 length: 15 amino acids. Trimming at V came to 5 bases and at J to 4 bases, leaving 10 bases not matched to a gene. CDR1 and CDR2 (germline): SEHNR, FQNEAQ (reference sequence). The variable domain in full, completed from reference TRBV7-9 and TRBJ1-1, reads DTGVSQNPRHKITKRGQNVTFRCDPISEHNRLYWYRQTLGQGPEFLTYFQNEAQLEKSRLLSDRFSAERPKGSFSTLEIQRTEQGDSAMYLCASSPRQGWSTEAFFGQGTRLTVV.

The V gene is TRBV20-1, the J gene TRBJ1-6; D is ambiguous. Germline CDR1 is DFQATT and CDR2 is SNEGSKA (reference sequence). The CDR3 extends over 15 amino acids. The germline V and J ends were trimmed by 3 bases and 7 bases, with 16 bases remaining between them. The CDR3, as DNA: TGCAGTGCTAGGCGCCGGGCCCCGGGCAATTCACCCCTCCACTTT. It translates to CSARRRAPGNSPLHF.

This CDR3 is CASSPQANTGELFF. CDR3 sequence (DNA): TGTGCCAGCAGCCCCCAGGCGAACACCGGGGAGCTGTTTTTT. The rearrangement joins TRBV7-9 to TRBJ2-2, with D uncertain. This CDR3 region has 14 residues. The ends were cut back, 5 bases at V and 0 bases at J, with 7 bases in the middle. In germline, CDR1 is SEHNR, CDR2 FQNEAQ (reference sequence).

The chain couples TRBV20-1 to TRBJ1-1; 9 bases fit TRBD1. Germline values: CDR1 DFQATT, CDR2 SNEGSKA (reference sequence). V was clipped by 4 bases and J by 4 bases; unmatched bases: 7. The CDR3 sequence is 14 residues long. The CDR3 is CSAIARDRATEAFF. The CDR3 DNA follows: TGCAGTGCTATAGCGCGGGACAGGGCCACTGAAGCTTTCTTT.

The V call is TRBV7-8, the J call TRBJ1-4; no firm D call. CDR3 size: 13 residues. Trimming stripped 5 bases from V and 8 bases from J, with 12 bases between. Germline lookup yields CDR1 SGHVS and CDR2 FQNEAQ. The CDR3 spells CASSTNTREKLFF. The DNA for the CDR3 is TGTGCCAGCAGCACTAATACCCGGGAAAAACTGTTTTTT. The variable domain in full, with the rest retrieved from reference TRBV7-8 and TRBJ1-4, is GAGVSQSPRYKVAKRGQDVALRCDPISGHVSLFWYQQALGQGPEFLTYFQNEAQLDKSGLPSDRFFAERPEGSVSTLKIQRTQQEDSAVYLCASSTNTREKLFFGSGTQLSVL.

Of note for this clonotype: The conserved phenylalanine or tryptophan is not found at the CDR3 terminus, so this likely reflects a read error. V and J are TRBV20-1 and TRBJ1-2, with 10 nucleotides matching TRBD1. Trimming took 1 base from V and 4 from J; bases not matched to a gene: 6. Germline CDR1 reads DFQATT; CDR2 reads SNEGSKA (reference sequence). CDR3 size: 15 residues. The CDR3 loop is CSARVLGQGVYGYTL. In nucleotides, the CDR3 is TGCAGTGCTAGAGTCCTCGGACAGGGGGTCTATGGCTACACCTTA.

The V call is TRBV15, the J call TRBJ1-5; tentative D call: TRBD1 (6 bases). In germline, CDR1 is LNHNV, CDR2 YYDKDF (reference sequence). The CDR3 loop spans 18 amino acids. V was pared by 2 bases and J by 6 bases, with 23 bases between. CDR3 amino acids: CATSRNLNRALEGQPQHF. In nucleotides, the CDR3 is TGTGCCACCAGCAGAAATTTGAACAGGGCCCTCGAGGGTCAGCCCCAGCATTTT.

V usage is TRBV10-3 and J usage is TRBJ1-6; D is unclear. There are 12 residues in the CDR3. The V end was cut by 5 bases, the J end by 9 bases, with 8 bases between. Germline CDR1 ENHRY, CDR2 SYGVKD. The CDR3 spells CAISNTGSPLHF. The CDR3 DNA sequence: TGTGCCATCAGTAATACGGGTTCACCCCTCCACTTT.

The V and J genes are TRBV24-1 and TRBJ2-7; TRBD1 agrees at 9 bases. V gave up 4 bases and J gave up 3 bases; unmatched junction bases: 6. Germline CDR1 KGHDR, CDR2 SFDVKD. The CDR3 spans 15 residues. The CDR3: CATSEPGTGYYEQYF. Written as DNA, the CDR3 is TGTGCCACCAGTGAACCCGGGACAGGGTACTACGAGCAGTACTTC.

CDR3 protein: CASSSAGRAAYEQYF. The CDR3 bases are TGTGCCAGCAGCTCGGCAGGGAGGGCCGCCTACGAGCAGTACTTC. The J gene is TRBJ2-7, the V gene TRBV11-1; 7 positions match TRBD2. Trimming cost V 4 bases and J 2 bases; bases outside gene matches: 8. Germline V CDR1 and CDR2: SGHAT, FQDESV (reference sequence). CDR3 length equals 15 residues. Looking up the rest from reference TRBV11-1 and TRBJ2-7 gives the full variable domain: EAEVAQSPRYKITEKSQAVAFWCDPISGHATLYWYRQILGQGPELLVQFQDESVVDDSQLPKDRFSAERLKGVDSTLKIQPAELGDSAMYLCASSSAGRAAYEQYFGPGTRLTVT.

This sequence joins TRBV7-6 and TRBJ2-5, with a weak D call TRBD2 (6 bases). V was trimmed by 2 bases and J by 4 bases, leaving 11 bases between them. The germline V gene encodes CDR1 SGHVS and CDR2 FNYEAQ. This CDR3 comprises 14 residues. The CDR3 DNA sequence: TGTGCCAGCAGCTTAATTGGGGGAGGAGAGACCCAGTACTTC. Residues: CASSLIGGGETQYF.

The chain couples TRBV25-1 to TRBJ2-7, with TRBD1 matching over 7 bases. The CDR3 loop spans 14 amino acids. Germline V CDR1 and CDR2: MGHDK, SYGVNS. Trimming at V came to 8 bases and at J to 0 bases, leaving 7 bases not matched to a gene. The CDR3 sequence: CASVSTGSSYEQYF. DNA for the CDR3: TGTGCCAGCGTTTCGACAGGGAGCTCCTACGAGCAGTACTTC.

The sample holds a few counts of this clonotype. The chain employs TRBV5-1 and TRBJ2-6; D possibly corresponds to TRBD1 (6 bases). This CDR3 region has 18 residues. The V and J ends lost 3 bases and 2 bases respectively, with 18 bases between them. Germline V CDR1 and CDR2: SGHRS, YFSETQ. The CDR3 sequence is CASSWWIQGSPGANVLTF. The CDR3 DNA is TGCGCCAGCAGCTGGTGGATACAGGGATCCCCTGGGGCCAACGTCCTGACTTTC. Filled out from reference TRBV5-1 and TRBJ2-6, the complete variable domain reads KAGVTQTPRYLIKTRGQQVTLSCSPISGHRSVSWYQQTPGQGLQFLFEYFSETQRNKGNFPGRFSGRQFSNSRSEMNVSTLELGDSALYLCASSWWIQGSPGANVLTFGAGSRLTVL.

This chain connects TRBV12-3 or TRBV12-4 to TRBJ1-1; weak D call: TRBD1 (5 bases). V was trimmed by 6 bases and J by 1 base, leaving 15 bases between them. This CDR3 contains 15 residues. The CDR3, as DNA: TGTGCCAGCAGCTACGGGTGGGGCCGGAACACTGAAGCTTTCTTT. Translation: CASSYGWGRNTEAFF.

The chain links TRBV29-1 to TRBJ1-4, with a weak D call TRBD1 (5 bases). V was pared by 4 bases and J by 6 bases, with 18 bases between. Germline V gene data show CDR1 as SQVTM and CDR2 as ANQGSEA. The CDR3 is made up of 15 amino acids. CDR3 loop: CSVGGVWQGHEKLFF. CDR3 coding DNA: TGCAGCGTTGGCGGGGTCTGGCAGGGACATGAAAAACTGTTTTTT.

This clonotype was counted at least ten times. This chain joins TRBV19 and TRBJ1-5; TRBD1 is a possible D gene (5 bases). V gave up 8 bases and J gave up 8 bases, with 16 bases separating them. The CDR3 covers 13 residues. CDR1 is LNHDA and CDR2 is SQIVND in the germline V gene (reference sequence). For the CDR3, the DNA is TGTGCCAGTCTGGACACGGCGGGGGAGCCCCAGCATTTT. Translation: CASLDTAGEPQHF. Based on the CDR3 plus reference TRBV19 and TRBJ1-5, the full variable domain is DGGITQSPKYLFRKEGQNVTLSCEQNLNHDAMYWYRQDPGQGLRLIYYSQIVNDFQKGDIAEGYSVSREKKESFPLTVTSAQKNPTAFYLCASLDTAGEPQHFGDGTRLSIL.

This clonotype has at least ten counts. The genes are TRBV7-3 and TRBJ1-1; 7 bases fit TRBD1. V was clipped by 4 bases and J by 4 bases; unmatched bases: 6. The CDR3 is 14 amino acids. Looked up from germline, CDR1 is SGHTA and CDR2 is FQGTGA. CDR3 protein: CASSSLGGGTEAFF. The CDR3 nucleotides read TGTGCCAGCAGCTCGTTAGGGGGCGGCACTGAAGCTTTCTTT.

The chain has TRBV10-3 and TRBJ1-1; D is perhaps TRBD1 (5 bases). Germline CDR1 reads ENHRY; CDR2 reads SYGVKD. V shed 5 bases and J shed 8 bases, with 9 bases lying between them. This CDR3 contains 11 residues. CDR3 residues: CAISPGTEAFF. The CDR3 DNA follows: TGTGCCATCAGTCCCGGGACCGAAGCTTTCTTT.

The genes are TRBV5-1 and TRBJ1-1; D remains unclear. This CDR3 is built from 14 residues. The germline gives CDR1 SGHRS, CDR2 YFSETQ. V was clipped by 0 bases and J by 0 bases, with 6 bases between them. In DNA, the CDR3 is TGCGCCAGCAGCTTGGAGCTCATGAACACTGAAGCTTTCTTT. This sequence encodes CASSLELMNTEAFF.

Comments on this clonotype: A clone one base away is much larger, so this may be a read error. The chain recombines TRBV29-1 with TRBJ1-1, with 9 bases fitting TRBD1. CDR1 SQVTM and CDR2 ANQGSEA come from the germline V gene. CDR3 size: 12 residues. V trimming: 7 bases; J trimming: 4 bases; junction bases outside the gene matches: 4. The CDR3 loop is CSETTGGTEAFF. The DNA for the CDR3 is TGCAGCGAAACGACAGGGGGCACTGAAGCTTTCTTT.

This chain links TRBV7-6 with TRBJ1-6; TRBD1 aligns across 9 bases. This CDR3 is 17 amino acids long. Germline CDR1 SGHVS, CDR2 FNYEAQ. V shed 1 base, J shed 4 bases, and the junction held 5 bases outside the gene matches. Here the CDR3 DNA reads TGTGCCAGCAGCTTAGGGACAGGGGATCAGTATAATTCACCCCTCCACTTT. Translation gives CASSLGTGDQYNSPLHF.

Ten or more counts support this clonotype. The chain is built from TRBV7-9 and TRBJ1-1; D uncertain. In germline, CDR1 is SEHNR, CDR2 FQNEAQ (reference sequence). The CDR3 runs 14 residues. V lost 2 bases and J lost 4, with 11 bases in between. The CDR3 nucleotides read TGTGCCAGCAGCTTAAGGGAATTGAGCACTGAAGCTTTCTTT. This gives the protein CASSLRELSTEAFF.

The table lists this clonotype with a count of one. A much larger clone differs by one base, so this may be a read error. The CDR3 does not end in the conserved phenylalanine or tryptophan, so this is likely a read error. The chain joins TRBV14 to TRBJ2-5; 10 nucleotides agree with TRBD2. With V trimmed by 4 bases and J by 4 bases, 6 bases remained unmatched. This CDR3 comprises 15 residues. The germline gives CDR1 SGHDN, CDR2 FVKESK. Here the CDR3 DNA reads TGTGCCAGCAGCCCGAGCGGGGGGGCGCGAGAGACCCAGTACTTA. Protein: CASSPSGGARETQYL.